The 18 T cell receptor beta chains below come from one sample, sequenced in a study of blood T cell repertoires in COVID-19 (dated by TCRdb to 2020 to 2022). Libraries were prepared through the immunoSEQ multiplex PCR assay. TCRdb provides this immuneACCESS table in a form limited to in-frame rearrangements. Some clones are lacking; in checked studies, under half of them reflect an unresolved V gene, and why the rest are absent is not known. The sample data list over 70,000 clones, and about four fifths of these were observed just once. 15% to 20% of the sample is in the top ten clones. Sequences were obtained from peripheral blood. Receptors were obtained from a man between 70 and 80 years old who had recovered from COVID-19.

V gene TRBV24-1 combines with J gene TRBJ1-5; 10 positions agree with TRBD1. This CDR3 has 16 amino acids. The V segment lost 3 bases and the J segment 2 bases; nucleotides outside the gene matches: 3. CDR1 is KGHDR and CDR2 is SFDVKD in the germline V gene. CDR3 sequence: CATSDRTGGGNQPQHF. For the CDR3, the DNA is TGTGCCACCAGTGATAGGACAGGGGGGGGCAATCAGCCCCAGCATTTT.

This chain links TRBV5-6 with TRBJ2-7; D might be TRBD1 (6 bases). Germline V gene data show CDR1 as SGHDT and CDR2 as YYEEEE. This CDR3 contains 13 residues. V was shortened by 3 bases and J by 5 bases, with 12 bases between the two germline ends. The CDR3 bases are TGTGCCAGCAGCTCTACAGGGATCCACGAGCAGTACTTC. Translated: CASSSTGIHEQYF. The whole variable domain, filled in from reference TRBV5-6 and TRBJ2-7, reads DAGVTQSPTHLIKTRGQQVTLRCSPKSGHDTVSWYQQALGQGPQFIFQYYEEEERQRGNFPDRFSGHQFPNYSSELNVNALLLGDSALYLCASSSTGIHEQYFGPGTRLTVT.

The chain couples TRBV5-1 to TRBJ1-5; TRBD1 is a possible D gene (5 bases). The germline CDR1 and CDR2 sequences are SGHRS and YFSETQ. CDR3 length: 13 amino acids. V gave up 4 bases and J gave up 7 bases, with 12 bases separating them. CDR3 protein: CASSLGVEQPQHF. In DNA form, the CDR3 reads TGCGCCAGCAGCCTGGGGGTGGAGCAGCCCCAGCATTTT.

The table lists this clone with a few counts. CDR3 amino acids: CASSIEGLAGGIGTDTQYF. In DNA form, the CDR3 reads TGTGCCAGTAGTATCGAAGGACTAGCGGGGGGGATCGGCACAGATACGCAGTATTTT. The chain couples TRBV19 to TRBJ2-3, with TRBD2 matching over 15 bases. This CDR3 is 19 amino acids long. Germline-derived CDR1 and CDR2 are LNHDA and SQIVND (reference sequence). V shed 3 bases, J shed 1 base, and the junction held 8 bases outside the gene matches. The variable domain in full, with the rest retrieved from reference TRBV19 and TRBJ2-3, is DGGITQSPKYLFRKEGQNVTLSCEQNLNHDAMYWYRQDPGQGLRLIYYSQIVNDFQKGDIAEGYSVSREKKESFPLTVTSAQKNPTAFYLCASSIEGLAGGIGTDTQYFGPGTRLTVL.

This clone was counted ten times or more. The CDR3 reads CASSQGGQNTGELFF. The CDR3 DNA reads as TGCGCCAGCAGCCAAGGGGGGCAGAACACCGGGGAGCTGTTTTTT. The chain is built from TRBV4-3 and TRBJ2-2, with a possible D match to TRBD1 (6 bases). V was pared by 1 base and J by 1 base, with 7 bases between. This CDR3 spans 15 amino acids. Germline V lookup: CDR1 LGHNA, CDR2 YSLEER.

V usage is TRBV3-1 (or the pseudogene TRBV3-2) and J usage is TRBJ1-3; perhaps TRBD1 as D (6 bases). The CDR3 is 15 amino acids. Germline V gives CDR1 LGHDT, CDR2 YNNKEL (reference sequence). V lost 3 bases and J 0 bases, leaving 9 bases between the germline ends. The CDR3: CASSQNRASGNTIYF. As DNA, the CDR3 is TGTGCCAGCAGCCAGAACAGGGCCTCTGGAAACACCATATATTTT.

The V gene is TRBV4-3, the J gene TRBJ2-3; D remains ambiguous. CDR1 is LGHNA, CDR2 YSLEER, per germline. The CDR3 covers 13 residues. V was trimmed by 0 bases and J by 2 bases, leaving 3 bases between them. The DNA for the CDR3 is TGCGCCAGCAGCCAAGACATCACAGATACGCAGTATTTT. This gives the protein CASSQDITDTQYF.

This chain connects TRBV18 to TRBJ2-5; the D gene is possibly TRBD1 (6 bases). V was shortened by 5 bases and J by 2 bases, with 12 bases between the two germline ends. The germline V gene has CDR1 KGHSH and CDR2 LQKENI. This CDR3 has 14 amino acids. The DNA of the CDR3 is TGTGCCAGCTCATCGGGACACCCTCAAGAGACCCAGTACTTC. Translation gives CASSSGHPQETQYF.

The J gene is TRBJ2-1, the V gene TRBV18; D perhaps matches TRBD1 (6 bases). There are 14 residues in the CDR3. Trimming took off 5 bases at V and 9 bases at J, with 17 bases between the two ends. Germline assignment: CDR1 KGHSH and CDR2 LQKENI. Here the CDR3 reads CASSTYRVEAEQFF. CDR3 bases: TGTGCCAGCTCAACCTACAGGGTTGAGGCTGAGCAGTTCTTC.

This chain links TRBV28 with TRBJ2-6; D uncertain. Trimming removed 6 bases at V and 0 bases at J, with 12 bases between. The germline gives CDR1 MDHEN, CDR2 SYDVKM. This CDR3 comprises 16 residues. The CDR3, as DNA: TGTGCCAGCAGCCCCCTTACTCTCTCTGGGGCCAACGTCCTGACTTTC. Its translation: CASSPLTLSGANVLTF.

This chain links TRBV19 with TRBJ1-5; 9 positions agree with TRBD1. V shed 6 bases, J shed 6 bases, and the junction held 9 bases outside the gene matches. Germline V lookup: CDR1 LNHDA, CDR2 SQIVND (reference sequence). The CDR3 is 15 amino acids. The CDR3 reads CASSNGQGLFQPQHF. In nucleotides, the CDR3 is TGTGCCAGTAGCAACGGACAGGGGCTTTTTCAGCCCCAGCATTTT.

The V call is TRBV11-2, the J call TRBJ2-1; a possible D gene is TRBD1 (6 bases). The CDR3 has 15 residues. Trimming removed 1 base at V and 0 bases at J, with 7 bases between. Germline V gene data show CDR1 as SGHAT and CDR2 as FQNNGV. The DNA for the CDR3 is TGTGCCAGCAGCTTAGGGGGGCTCTCCTACAATGAGCAGTTCTTC. Translation gives CASSLGGLSYNEQFF.

The V call is TRBV4-3, the J call TRBJ2-3, with 10 bases identical to TRBD1. The CDR3 spans 14 residues. From germline, CDR1 is LGHNA and CDR2 YSLEER. Losses at the gene ends were 1 base for V and 10 bases for J; bases not matched to a gene: 5. The CDR3: CASSQGSGTGAQYF. CDR3 bases: TGCGCCAGCAGCCAAGGCTCGGGGACAGGGGCGCAGTATTTT.

The chain carries TRBV27 and TRBJ1-4, with D unclear. Germline-derived CDR1 and CDR2 are MNHEY and SMNVEV (reference sequence). The CDR3 sequence is 11 residues long. The V end was cut by 3 bases, the J end by 10 bases, with 6 bases between. CDR3 coding DNA: TGTGCCAGCAGTTTTAACGGAAAACTGTTTTTT. This sequence encodes CASSFNGKLFF.

The rearrangement uses TRBV11-2 and TRBJ2-5; a possible D gene is TRBD1 (6 bases). Between the trimmed V and J ends, which lost 3 bases and 1 base, there was a span of 15 bases. There are 16 residues in the CDR3. Germline V CDR1 and CDR2: SGHAT, FQNNGV. This CDR3 reads CASSLGPYRVQETQYF. The CDR3 DNA follows: TGTGCCAGCAGCTTGGGCCCCTACAGGGTCCAAGAGACCCAGTACTTC.

This chain links TRBV28 with TRBJ2-3; D ambiguous. The CDR3 covers 11 residues. The ends were cut back, 4 bases at V and 5 bases at J, with 4 bases in the middle. The germline V gene encodes CDR1 MDHEN and CDR2 SYDVKM. The CDR3 here is CASSSRDTQYF. Written as DNA, the CDR3 is TGTGCCAGCAGTTCGCGAGATACGCAGTATTTT. Complete variable domain (other parts from reference TRBV28 and TRBJ2-3): DVKVTQSSRYLVKRTGEKVFLECVQDMDHENMFWYRQDPGLGLRLIYFSYDVKMKEKGDIPEGYSVSREKKERFSLILESASTNQTSMYLCASSSRDTQYFGPGTRLTVL.

The CDR3 sequence: CSVEGQGQETQYF. Written as DNA, the CDR3 is TGCAGCGTTGAGGGACAGGGTCAAGAGACCCAGTACTTC. The chain joins TRBV29-1 to TRBJ2-5; 9 bases are shared with TRBD1. The ends lost 3 bases at V and 2 bases at J; junction bases unmatched: 1. The CDR3 spans 13 residues. CDR1 and CDR2 (germline): SQVTM, ANQGSEA.

The gene calls are TRBV2 and TRBJ1-5, with a weak D call TRBD1 (5 bases). Per germline, CDR1 SNHLY and CDR2 FYNNEI. The CDR3 loop spans 14 amino acids. V gave up 4 bases and J gave up 2 bases, with 9 bases separating them. The CDR3 region is CASSGSRGNQPQHF. CDR3 nucleotides: TGTGCCAGCAGTGGGAGCAGGGGCAATCAGCCCCAGCATTTT.